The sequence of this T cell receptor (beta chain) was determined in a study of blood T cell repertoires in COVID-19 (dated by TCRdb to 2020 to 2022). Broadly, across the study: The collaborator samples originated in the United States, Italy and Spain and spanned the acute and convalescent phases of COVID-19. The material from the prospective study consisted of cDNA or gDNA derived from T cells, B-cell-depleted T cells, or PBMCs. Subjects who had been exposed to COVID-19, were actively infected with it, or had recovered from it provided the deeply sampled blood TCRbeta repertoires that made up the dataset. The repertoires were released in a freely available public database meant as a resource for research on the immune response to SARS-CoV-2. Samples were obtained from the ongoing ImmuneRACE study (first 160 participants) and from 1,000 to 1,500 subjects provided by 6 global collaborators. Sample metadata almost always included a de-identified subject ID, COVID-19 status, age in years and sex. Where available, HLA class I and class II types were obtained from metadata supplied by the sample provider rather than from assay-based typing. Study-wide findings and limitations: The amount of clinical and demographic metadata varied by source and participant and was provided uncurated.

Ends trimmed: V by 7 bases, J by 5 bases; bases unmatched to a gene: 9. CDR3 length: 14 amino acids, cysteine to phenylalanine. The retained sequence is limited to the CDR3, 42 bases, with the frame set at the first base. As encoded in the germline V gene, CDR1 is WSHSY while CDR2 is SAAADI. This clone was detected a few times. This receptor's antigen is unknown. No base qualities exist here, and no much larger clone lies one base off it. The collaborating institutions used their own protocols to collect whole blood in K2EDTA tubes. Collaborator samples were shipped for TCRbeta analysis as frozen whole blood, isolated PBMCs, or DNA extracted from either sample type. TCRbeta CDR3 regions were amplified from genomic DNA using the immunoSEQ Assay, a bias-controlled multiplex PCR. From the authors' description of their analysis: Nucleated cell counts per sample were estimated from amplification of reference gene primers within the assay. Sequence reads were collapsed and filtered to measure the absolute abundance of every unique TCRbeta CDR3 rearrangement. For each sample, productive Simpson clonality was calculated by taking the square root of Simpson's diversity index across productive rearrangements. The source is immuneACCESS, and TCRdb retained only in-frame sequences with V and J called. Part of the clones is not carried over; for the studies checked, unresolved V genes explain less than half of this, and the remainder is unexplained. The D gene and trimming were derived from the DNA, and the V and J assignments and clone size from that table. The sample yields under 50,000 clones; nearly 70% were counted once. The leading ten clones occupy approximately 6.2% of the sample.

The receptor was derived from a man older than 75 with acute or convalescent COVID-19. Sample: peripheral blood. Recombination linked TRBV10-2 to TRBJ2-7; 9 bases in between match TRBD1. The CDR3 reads CASTLGQGAHEQYF. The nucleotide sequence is TGCGCCAGCACCCTGGGACAGGGTGCCCACGAGCAGTACTTC.